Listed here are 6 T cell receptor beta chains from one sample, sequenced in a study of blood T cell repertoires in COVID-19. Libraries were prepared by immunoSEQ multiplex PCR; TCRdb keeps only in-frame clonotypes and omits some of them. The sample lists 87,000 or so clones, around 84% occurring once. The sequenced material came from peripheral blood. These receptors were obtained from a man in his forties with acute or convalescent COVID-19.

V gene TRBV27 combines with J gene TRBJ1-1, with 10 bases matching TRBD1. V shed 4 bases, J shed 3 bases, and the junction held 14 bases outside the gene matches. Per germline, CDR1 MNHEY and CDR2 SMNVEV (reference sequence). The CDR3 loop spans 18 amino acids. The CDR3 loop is CASSSLGQGTGGDTEAFF. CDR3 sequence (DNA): TGTGCCAGCAGTTCTCTGGGACAGGGGACGGGTGGGGACACTGAAGCTTTCTTT.

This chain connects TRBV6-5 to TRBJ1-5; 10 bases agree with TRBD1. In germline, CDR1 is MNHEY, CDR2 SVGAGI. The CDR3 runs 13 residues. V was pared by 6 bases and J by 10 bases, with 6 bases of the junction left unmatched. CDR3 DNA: TGTGCCAGCAGAGGGACAGGGGATTTTCCCCAGCATTTT. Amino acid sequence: CASRGTGDFPQHF.

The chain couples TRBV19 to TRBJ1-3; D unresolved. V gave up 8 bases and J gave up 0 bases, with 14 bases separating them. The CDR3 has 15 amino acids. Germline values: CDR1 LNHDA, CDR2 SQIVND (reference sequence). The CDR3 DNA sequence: TGTGCCAGTCCTAAAAGAGTTGGCTCTGGAAACACCATATATTTT. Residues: CASPKRVGSGNTIYF.

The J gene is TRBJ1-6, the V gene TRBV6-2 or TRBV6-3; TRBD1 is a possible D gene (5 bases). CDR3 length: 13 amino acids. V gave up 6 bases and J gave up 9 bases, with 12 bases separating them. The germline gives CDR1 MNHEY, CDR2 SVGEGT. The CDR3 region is CASSSRQISPLHF. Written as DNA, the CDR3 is TGTGCCAGCAGCAGCCGACAGATTTCACCCCTCCACTTT.

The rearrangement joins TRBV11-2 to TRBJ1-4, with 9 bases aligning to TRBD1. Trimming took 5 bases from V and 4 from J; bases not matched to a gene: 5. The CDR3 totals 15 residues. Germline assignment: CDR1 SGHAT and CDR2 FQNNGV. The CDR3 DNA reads TGTGCCAGCAGCGCCGGGACAGGGTTTAATGAAAAACTGTTTTTT. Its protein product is CASSAGTGFNEKLFF.

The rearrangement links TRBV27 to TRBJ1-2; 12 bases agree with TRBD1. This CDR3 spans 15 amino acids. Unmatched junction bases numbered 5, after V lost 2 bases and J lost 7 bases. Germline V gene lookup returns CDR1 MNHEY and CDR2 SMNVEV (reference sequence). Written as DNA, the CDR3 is TGTGCCAGCAGTTTAGCGGGACAGGGGGCAATTGGCTACACCTTC. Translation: CASSLAGQGAIGYTF.